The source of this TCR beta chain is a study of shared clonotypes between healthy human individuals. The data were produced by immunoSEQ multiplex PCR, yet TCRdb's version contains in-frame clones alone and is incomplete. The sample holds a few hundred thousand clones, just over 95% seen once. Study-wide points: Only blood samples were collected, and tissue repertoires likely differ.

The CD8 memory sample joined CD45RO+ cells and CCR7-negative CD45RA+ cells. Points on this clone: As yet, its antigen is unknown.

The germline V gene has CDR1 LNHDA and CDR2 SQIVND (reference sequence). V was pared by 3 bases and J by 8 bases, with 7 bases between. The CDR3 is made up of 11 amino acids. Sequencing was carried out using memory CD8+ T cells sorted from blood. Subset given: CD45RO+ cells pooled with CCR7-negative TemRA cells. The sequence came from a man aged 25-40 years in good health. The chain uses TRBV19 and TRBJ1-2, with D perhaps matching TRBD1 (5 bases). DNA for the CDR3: TGTGCCAGTAGTATGGGGGTGGGCTACACCTTC. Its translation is CASSMGVGYTF.